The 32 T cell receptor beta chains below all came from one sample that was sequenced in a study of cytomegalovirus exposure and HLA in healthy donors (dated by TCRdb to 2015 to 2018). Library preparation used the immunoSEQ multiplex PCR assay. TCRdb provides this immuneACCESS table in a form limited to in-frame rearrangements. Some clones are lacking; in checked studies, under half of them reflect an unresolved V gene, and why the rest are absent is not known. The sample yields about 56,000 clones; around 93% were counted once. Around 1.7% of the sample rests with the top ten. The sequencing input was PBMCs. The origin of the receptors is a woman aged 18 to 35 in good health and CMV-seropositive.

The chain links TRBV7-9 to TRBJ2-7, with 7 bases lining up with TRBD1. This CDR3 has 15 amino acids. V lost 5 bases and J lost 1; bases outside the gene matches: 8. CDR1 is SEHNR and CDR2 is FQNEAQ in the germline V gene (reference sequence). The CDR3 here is CASSPGGLTSYEQYF. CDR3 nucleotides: TGTGCCAGCAGCCCAGGGGGATTAACTTCCTACGAGCAGTACTTC.

CDR3 protein: CASSPAGTRDEQYF. Written as DNA, the CDR3 is TGTGCCAGCAGTCCCGCCGGGACTAGAGACGAGCAGTACTTC. This chain joins TRBV27 and TRBJ2-7, with 8 bases identical to TRBD2. The CDR3 consists of 14 residues. V lost 5 bases to trimming and J lost 5 bases; unmatched junction nucleotides: 8. Germline V gives CDR1 MNHEY, CDR2 SMNVEV (reference sequence).

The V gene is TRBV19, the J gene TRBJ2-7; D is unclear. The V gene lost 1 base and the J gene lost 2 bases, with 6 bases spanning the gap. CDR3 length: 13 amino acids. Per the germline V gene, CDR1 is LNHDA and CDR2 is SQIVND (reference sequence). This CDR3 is CASSIAPTYEQYF. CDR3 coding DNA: TGTGCCAGTAGTATAGCCCCCACCTACGAGCAGTACTTC.

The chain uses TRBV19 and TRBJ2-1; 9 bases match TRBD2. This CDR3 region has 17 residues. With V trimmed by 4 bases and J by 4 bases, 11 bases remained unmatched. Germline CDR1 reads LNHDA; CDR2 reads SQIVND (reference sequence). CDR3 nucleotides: TGTGCCAGTAGTAAAACGGTAGCGGGGGTAAGGTACAATGAGCAGTTCTTC. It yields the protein CASSKTVAGVRYNEQFF.

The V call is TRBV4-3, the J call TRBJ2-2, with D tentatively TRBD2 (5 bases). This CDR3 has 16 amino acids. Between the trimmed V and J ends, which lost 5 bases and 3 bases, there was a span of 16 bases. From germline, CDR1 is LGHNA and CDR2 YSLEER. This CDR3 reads CASSYQDYGDTGELFF. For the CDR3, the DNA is TGCGCCAGCAGCTACCAAGATTACGGGGACACCGGGGAGCTGTTTTTT.

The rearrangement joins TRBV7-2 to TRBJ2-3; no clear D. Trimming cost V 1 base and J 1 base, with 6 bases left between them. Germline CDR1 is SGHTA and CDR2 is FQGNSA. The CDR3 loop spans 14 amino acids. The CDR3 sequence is CASSLGTRTDTQYF. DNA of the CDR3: TGTGCCAGCAGCTTAGGAACTCGCACAGATACGCAGTATTTT.

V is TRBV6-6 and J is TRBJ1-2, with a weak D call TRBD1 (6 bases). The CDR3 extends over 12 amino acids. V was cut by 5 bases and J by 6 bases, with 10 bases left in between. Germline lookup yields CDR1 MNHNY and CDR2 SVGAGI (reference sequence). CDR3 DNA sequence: TGTGCCAGCAGTCTACAGGGAAATGGCTACACCTTC. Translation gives CASSLQGNGYTF.

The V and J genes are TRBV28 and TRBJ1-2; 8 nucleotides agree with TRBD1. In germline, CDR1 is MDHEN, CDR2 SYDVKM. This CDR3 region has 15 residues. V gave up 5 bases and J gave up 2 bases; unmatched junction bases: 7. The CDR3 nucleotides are TGTGCCAGCAGTCAACAGGGGGGAGGGAACTATGGCTACACCTTC. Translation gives CASSQQGGGNYGYTF.

The CDR3 DNA sequence: TGTGCCAGTAGTAGGGGAGGGGGGCGGATTGAGCAGTTCTTC. This codes for CASSRGGGRIEQFF. The chain employs TRBV19 and TRBJ2-1, with D maybe TRBD2 (7 bases). V gave up 4 bases and J gave up 9 bases, with 16 bases separating them. Germline lookup yields CDR1 LNHDA and CDR2 SQIVND (reference sequence). The CDR3 has 14 residues.

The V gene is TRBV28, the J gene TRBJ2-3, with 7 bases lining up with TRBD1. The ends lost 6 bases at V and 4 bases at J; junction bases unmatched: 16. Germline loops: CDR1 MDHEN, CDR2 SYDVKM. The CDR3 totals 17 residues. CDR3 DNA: TGTGCCAGCAGCCGCCCTGACAGGGTGGTAGACCCAGATACGCAGTATTTT. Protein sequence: CASSRPDRVVDPDTQYF.

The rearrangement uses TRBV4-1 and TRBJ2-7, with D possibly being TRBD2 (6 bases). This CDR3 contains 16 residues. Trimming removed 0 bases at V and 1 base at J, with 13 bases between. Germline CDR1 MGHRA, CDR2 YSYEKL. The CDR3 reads CASSQDGVGGSYEQYF. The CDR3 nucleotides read TGCGCCAGCAGCCAAGACGGTGTCGGGGGATCCTACGAGCAGTACTTC.

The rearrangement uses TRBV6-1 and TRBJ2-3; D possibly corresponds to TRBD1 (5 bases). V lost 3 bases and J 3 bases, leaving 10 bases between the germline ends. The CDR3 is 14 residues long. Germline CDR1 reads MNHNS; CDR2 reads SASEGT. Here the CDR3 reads CASSDGRATDTQYF. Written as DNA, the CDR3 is TGTGCCAGCAGTGACGGCAGGGCAACAGATACGCAGTATTTT.

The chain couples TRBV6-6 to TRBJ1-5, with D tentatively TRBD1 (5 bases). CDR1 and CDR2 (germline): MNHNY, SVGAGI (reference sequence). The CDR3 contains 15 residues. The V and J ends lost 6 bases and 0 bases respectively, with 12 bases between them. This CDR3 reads CASRQTVNSNQPQHF. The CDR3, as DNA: TGTGCCAGCAGACAGACAGTTAATAGCAATCAGCCCCAGCATTTT.

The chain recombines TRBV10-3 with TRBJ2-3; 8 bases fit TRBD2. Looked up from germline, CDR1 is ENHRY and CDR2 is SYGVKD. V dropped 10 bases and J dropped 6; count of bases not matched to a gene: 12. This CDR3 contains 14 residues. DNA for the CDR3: TGTGCCACGGGGGGAGCGGGGGCGAGGGATACGCAGTATTTT. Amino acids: CATGGAGARDTQYF.

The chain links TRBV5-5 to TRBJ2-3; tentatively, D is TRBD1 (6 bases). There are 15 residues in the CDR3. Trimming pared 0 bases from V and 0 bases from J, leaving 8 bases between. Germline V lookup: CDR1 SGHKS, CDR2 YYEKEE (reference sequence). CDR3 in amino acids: CASSLAGVSTDTQYF. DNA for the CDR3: TGTGCCAGCAGCTTGGCAGGGGTTAGCACAGATACGCAGTATTTT.

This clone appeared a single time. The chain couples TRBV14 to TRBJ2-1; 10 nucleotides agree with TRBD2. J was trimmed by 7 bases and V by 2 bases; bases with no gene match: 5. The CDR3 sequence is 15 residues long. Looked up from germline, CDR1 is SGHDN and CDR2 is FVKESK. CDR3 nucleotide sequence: TGTGCCAGCAGCCAAACTAGCGGGGCGCTGAATGAGCAGTTCTTC. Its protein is CASSQTSGALNEQFF.

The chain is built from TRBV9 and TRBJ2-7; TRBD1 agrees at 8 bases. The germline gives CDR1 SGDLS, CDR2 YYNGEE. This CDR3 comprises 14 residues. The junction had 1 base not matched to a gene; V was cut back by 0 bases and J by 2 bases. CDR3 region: CASSVETGAYEQYF. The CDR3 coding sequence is TGTGCCAGCAGCGTAGAGACAGGGGCCTACGAGCAGTACTTC.

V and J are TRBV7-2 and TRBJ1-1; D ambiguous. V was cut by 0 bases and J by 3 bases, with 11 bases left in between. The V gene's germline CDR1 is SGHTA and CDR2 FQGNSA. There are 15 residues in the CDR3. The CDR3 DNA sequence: TGTGCCAGCAGCTTAGCGAACGGGAAGGACACTGAAGCTTTCTTT. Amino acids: CASSLANGKDTEAFF.

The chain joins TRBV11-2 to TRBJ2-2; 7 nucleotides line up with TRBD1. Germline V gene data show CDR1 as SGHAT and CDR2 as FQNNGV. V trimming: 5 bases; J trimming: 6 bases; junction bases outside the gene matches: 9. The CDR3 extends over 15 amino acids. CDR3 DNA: TGTGCCAGCAGCACTACAGGGGATCAATCCGGGGAGCTGTTTTTT. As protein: CASSTTGDQSGELFF. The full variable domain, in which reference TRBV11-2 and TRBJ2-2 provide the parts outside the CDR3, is EAGVAQSPRYKIIEKRQSVAFWCNPISGHATLYWYQQILGQGPKLLIQFQNNGVVDDSQLPKDRFSAERLKGVDSTLKIQPAKLEDSAVYLCASSTTGDQSGELFFGEGSRLTVL.

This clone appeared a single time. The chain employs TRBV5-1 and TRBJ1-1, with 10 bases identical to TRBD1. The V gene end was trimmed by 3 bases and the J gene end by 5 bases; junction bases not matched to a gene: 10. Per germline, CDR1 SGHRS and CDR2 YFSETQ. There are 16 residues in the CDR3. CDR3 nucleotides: TGCGCCAGCAGCTGGGACAGGGGACGATTAGGTACTGAAGCTTTCTTT. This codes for CASSWDRGRLGTEAFF.

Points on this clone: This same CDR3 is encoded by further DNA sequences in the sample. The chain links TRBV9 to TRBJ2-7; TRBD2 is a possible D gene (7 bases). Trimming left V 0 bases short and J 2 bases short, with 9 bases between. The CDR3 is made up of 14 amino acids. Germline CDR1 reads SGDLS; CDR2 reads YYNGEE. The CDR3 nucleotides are TGTGCCAGCAGCGTAGGCGGGGGCACCTACGAGCAGTACTTC. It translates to CASSVGGGTYEQYF.

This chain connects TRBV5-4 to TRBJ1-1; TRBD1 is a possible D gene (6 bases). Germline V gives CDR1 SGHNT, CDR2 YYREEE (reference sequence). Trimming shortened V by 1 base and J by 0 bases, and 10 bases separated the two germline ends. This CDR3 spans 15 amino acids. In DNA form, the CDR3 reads TGTGCCAGCAGCTTGCGGCAGGGGATGAACACTGAAGCTTTCTTT. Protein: CASSLRQGMNTEAFF.

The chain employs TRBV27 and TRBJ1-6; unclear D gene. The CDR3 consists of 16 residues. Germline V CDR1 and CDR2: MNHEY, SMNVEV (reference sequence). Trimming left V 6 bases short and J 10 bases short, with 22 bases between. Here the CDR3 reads CASSYMRGYGESPLHF. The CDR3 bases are TGTGCCAGCAGCTATATGCGCGGTTATGGGGAGTCACCCCTCCACTTT.

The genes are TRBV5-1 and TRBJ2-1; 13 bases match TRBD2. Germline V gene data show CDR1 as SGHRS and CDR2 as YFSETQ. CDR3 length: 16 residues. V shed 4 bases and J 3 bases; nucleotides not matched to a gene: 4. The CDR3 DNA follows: TGCGCCAGCAGCCCCTGGACTAGCGGGGGCTACAATGAGCAGTTCTTC. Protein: CASSPWTSGGYNEQFF.

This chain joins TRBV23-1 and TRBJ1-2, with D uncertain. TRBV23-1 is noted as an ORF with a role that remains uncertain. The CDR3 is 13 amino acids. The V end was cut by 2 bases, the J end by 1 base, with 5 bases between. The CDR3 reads CASSQPVNYGYTF. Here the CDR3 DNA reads TGCGCCAGCAGTCAACCCGTTAACTATGGCTACACCTTC.

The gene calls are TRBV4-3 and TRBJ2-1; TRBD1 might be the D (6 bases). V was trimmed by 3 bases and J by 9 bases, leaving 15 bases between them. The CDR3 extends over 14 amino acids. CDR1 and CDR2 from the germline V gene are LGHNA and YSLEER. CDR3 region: CASSQGALQVEQFF. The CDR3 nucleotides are TGCGCCAGCAGCCAGGGGGCGCTGCAGGTTGAGCAGTTCTTC.

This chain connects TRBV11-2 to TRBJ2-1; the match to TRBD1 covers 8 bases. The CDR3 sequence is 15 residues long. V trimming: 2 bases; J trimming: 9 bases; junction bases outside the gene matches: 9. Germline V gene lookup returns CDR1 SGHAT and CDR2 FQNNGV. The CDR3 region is CASSLLSGGFGEQFF. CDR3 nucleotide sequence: TGTGCCAGCAGCTTACTTTCAGGGGGCTTCGGTGAGCAGTTCTTC.

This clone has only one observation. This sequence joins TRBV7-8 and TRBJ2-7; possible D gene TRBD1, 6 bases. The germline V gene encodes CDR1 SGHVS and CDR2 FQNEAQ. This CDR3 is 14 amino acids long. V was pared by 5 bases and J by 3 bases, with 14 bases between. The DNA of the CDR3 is TGTGCCAGCAGCACGGGACATGGGGTCTACGAGCAGTACTTC. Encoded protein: CASSTGHGVYEQYF.

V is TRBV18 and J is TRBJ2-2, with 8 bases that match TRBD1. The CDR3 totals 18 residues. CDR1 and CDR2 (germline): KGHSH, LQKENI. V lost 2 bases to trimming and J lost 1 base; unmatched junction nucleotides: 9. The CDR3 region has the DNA TGTGCCAGCTCACCAAGCGAAAACAGGGGGATGAACACCGGGGAGCTGTTTTTT. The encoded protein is CASSPSENRGMNTGELFF.

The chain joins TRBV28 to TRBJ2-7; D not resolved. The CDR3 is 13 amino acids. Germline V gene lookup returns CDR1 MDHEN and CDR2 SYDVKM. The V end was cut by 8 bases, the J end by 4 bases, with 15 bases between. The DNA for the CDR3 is TGTGCCAGCGGCTTCGGGTACGGGTACGAGCAGTACTTC. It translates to CASGFGYGYEQYF.

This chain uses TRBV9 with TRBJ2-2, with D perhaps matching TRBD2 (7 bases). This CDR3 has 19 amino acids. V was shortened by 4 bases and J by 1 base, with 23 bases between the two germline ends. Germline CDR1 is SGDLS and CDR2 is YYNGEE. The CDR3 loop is CASSRFRGDMPWNTGELFF. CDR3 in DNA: TGTGCCAGCAGCAGATTCCGGGGGGACATGCCATGGAACACCGGGGAGCTGTTTTTT.

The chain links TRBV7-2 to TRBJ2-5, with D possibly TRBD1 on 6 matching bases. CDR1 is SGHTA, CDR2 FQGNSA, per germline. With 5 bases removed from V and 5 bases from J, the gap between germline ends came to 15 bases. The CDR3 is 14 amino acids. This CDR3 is CASSVYREHETQYF. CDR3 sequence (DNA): TGTGCCAGCAGCGTCTACAGGGAGCATGAGACCCAGTACTTC.